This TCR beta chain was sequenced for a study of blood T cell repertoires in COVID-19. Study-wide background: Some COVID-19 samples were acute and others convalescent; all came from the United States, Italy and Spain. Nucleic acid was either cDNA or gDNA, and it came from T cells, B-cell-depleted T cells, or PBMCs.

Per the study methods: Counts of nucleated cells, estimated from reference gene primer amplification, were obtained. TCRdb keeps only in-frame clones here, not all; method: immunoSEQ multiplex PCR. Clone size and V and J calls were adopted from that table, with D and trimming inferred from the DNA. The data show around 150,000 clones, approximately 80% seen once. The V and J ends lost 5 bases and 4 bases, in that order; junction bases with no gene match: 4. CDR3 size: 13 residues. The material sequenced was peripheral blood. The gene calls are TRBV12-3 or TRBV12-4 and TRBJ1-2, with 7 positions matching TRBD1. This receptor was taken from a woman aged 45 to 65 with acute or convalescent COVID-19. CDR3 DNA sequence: TGTGCCAGCAGTCCCGGGACAGTCTATGGCTACACCTTC. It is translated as CASSPGTVYGYTF.